What follows describes a single TCR beta chain. It lacks a known antigen. No much larger clone is present one base from it, and per-base qualities are unavailable. The data originate from a study of shared clonotypes between healthy human individuals (dated by TCRdb to 2019 to 2021). About the full investigation: The cohort included three men and a couple of women between 18 and 49 years of age. Between about 0.8 and 9.5 billion PBMCs per donor were obtained by leukapheresis. For each donor, CD4 naive and CD4 memory were each given three plates, CD8 naive was given two plates, and CD8 memory was given one plate. To estimate repertoire size and how much clonotype sharing occurs between individuals, the study deeply sequenced the blood TCR repertoires of several healthy adults. Libraries were prepared and TCR repertoires were sequenced by different laboratories using diverse techniques, in order to increase sequencing depth and limit assay-specific biases. Findings and caveats that apply to the study as a whole: Compared with non-shared clonotypes, clonotypes shared by all four sorted-subset donors had higher generation probabilities. Sampling was restricted to blood, and TCR repertoires in tissue are likely to differ from TCR repertoires in blood. Because the study included only a small number of donors, the genetic and exposure-history diversity represented was limited. When a few donors were compared, the shared fraction of clonotypes was around 5% for naive CD4, about 4% for naive CD8, roughly 2.3% for memory CD4, and 0.35% to 0.4% for memory CD8. Even with the large sequencing depth, rarefaction of the sorted-subset datasets indicated that sequencing was incomplete. Larger estimated clonotype richness was generally found for naive subsets than for memory subsets. Pairwise subsampling led to the expectation that sequencing depth would affect the degree of clonotype sharing among donors.

CD8 naive samples were obtained by positive selection for CCR7 among CD45RO-negative cells, yielding a CD45RA+CCR7+ population from which TemRA cells were excluded. The donors were healthy, HIV-negative adults who had no recently reported acute infections or vaccinations. Every donor was a Caucasian adult residing in Nashville, Tennessee, USA. Blood was obtained by leukapheresis, after which PBMCs were separated by Ficoll-Histopaque density gradient centrifugation and cryopreserved in liquid nitrogen vapor phase. Analytical flow cytometry was used to check the purity and quantity of each magnetically sorted T cell population. Each sorted fraction had its genomic DNA isolated and then quantified by UV absorbance on a Nanodrop 2000c. Based on the germline V gene, the CDR1 and CDR2 sequences are MDHEN and SYDVKM. Trimming removed 3 bases from V and 3 bases from J; the gene matches leave 5 bases unexplained. Inclusive of the bounding cysteine and phenylalanine, the CDR3 is 14 residues long. Kept here is only the CDR3 DNA, which spans 42 bases and is read in frame from base 1.

TCR CDR3 regions were amplified from genomic DNA by multiplex PCR using the deep immunoSEQ assay. Extracted genomic DNA from each cell subset was spread evenly across all wells of several immunoSEQ 96-well plates, with each plate serving as a replicate. For sorted subsets, around 0.2 ug of genomic DNA, equivalent to 25,000 to 35,000 T cell genomes, went into each replicate PCR. Purified libraries were measured with a Qubit 3.0 fluorometer, size-checked on a Bioanalyzer 2100, and measured again with the KAPA Library Quantification kit. A separate single-read 150-cycle Illumina NextSeq 550 flow cell was used to sequence each immunoSEQ 96-well plate. As for the authors' bioinformatics: The immunoSEQ output contained only junctional sequences without quality scores, so filtering could not match that applied to full-length reads. Sequences were annotated with PyIR, a Python wrapper for IgBLAST v1.9, using IMGT germline references to assign V/J genes and CDR3. Any read was removed if the V/J assignment was weak (E-value above 1e-6), the CDR3 was missing, or the read contained stop codons, out-of-frame junctions, or ambiguous translated residues. V3J clonotypes were defined by identical inferred V gene, J gene, and CDR3 amino acid sequence. Percentage overlap between repertoires was computed as shared unique clonotypes divided by the size of the smaller repertoire. Richness of each repertoire was evaluated using RTK rarefaction, the Chao1 estimator, and Recon v2.1 estimates of unobserved clonotypes. OLGA was used to compute generation probabilities for all TCRbeta clonotypes that the gDNA method yielded from four donors. This immuneACCESS table, as held by TCRdb, lists in-frame sequences with V and J called but not all clones. Of the missing ones, under half trace to an unresolved V gene in checked studies; the others have no known cause. V, J and clone size reflect that table, while D and trimming were determined from the DNA. The sample has about 2 million clones on record, just under 95% of them singletons. The biggest ten clones account for more than 0.95% of the sample.

This sequence uses TRBV28 and TRBJ2-7, and TRBD1 matches 7 of the central bases. The sample was naive CD8+ T cells sorted from blood. The cell subset or site label for this specimen denotes: CD45RA+CCR7+. The TCR comes from a man aged 18 to 30 in good health. The nucleotides are TGTGCCAGCAGTTTTTCAGGGGGTCTCTACGAGCAGTACTTC. Translated, this is CASSFSGGLYEQYF.